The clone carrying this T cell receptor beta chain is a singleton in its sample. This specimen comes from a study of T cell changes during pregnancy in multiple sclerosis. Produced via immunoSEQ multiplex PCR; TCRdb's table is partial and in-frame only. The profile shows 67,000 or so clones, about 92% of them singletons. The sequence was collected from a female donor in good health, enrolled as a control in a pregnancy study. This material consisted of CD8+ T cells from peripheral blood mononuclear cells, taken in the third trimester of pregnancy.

CDR3 in amino acids: CASSLIDSPLHF. In DNA, the CDR3 is TGTGCCAGCAGTTTAATCGATTCACCCCTCCACTTT. V gene TRBV27 combines with J gene TRBJ1-6; D is unclear. Germline V gene data show CDR1 as MNHEY and CDR2 as SMNVEV (reference sequence). With 2 bases removed from V and 8 bases from J, the gap between germline ends came to 4 bases. The CDR3 extends over 12 amino acids.